This entry lists 4 T cell receptor beta chains sequenced from one sample in a study of control samples from healthy donors and cancer patients. Sequenced by immunoSEQ multiplex PCR; TCRdb stores in-frame clones only, minus some. The top ten clones hold about 9.9% of a sample with 70,000 to 85,000 clones, around 84% of them seen once. Material for sequencing was PBMCs. Source of these receptors: a man aged 60 to 75 with head and neck cancer.

The DNA of the CDR3 is TGTGCCAGTCTACGGGCCCCAGCTAACACCGGGGAGCTGTTTTTT. This translates into CASLRAPANTGELFF. The V call is TRBV19, the J call TRBJ2-2, with D uncertain. This CDR3 contains 15 residues. CDR1 is LNHDA, CDR2 SQIVND, per germline (reference sequence). V was clipped by 8 bases and J by 2 bases, with 15 bases between them.

J is TRBJ2-6 and V is TRBV7-6; no definite D call. The CDR3 is made up of 15 amino acids. Germline lookup yields CDR1 SGHVS and CDR2 FNYEAQ. Trimming pared 1 base from V and 2 bases from J, leaving 6 bases between. The CDR3 DNA reads as TGTGCCAGCAGCTTAGTCCAAGCTGGGGCCAACGTCCTGACTTTC. Its protein product is CASSLVQAGANVLTF.

The chain recombines TRBV20-1 with TRBJ2-7, with D unresolved. This CDR3 contains 11 residues. Germline V lookup: CDR1 DFQATT, CDR2 SNEGSKA (reference sequence). The V end lost 7 bases, the J end lost 7 bases, and 14 bases lay between the germline ends. CDR3 sequence (DNA): TGCAGTGTGGTAGCACTCCGGGAGCAGTACTTC. It encodes CSVVALREQYF.

The chain links TRBV19 to TRBJ1-1; a possible D gene is TRBD1 (6 bases). From germline, CDR1 is LNHDA and CDR2 SQIVND (reference sequence). The CDR3 runs 18 residues. V lost 8 bases, J lost 5 bases, and 30 bases lay in between. CDR3 coding DNA: TGTGCCAGTCAACCAGGTCAATACAGGGTCCTGGGGGGAACTGAAGCTTTCTTT. This encodes CASQPGQYRVLGGTEAFF.